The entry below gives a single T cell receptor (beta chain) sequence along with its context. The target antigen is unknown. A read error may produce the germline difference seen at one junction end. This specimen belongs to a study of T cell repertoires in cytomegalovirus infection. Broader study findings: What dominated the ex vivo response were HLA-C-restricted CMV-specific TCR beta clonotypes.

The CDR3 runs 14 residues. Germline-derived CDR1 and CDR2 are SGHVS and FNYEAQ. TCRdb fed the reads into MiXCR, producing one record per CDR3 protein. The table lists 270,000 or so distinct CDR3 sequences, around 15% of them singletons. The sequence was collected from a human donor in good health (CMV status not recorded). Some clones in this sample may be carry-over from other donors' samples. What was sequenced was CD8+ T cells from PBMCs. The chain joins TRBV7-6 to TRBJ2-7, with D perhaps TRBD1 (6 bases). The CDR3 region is CASSSSGTLHERYF. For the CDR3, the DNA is TGTGCCAGCAGCTCTTCCGGGACACTTCACGAGCGGTACTTC.